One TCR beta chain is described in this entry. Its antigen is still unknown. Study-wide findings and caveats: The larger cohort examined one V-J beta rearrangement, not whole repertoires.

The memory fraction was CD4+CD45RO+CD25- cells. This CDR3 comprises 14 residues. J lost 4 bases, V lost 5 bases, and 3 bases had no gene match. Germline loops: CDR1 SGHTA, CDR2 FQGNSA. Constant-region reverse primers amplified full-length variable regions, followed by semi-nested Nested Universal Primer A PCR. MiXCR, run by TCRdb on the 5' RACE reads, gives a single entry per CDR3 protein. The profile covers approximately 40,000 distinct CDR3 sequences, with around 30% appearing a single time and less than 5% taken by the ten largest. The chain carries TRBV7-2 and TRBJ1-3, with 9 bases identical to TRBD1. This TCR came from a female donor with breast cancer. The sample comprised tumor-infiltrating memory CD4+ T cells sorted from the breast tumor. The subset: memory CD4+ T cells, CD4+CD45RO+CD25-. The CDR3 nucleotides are TGTGCCAGCAGCCTGGACAGGGGAGGAAACACCATATATTTT. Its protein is CASSLDRGGNTIYF.